The clone carrying this T cell receptor beta chain occurred a few times. The CDR3 is made up of 14 amino acids. Looked up from germline, CDR1 is LNHNV and CDR2 is YYDKDF (reference sequence). Trimming left V 1 base short and J 0 bases short, with 6 bases between. In the original analysis: Estimation of nucleated cell counts relied on the amplification of reference gene primers. TCRdb keeps only in-frame clones here, not all; method: immunoSEQ multiplex PCR. The D gene and trimming were derived from the DNA, and the V and J assignments and clone size from that table. This table holds over 200,000 clones, around 90% found once. This sample is part of a study of blood T cell repertoires in COVID-19. Background on the study: Acute-phase and convalescent COVID-19 samples originated in the United States, Italy and Spain. Nucleic acid was either cDNA or gDNA, and it came from T cells, B-cell-depleted T cells, or PBMCs.

The sequence was obtained from a woman aged 18-29 years who had recovered from COVID-19. The V gene is TRBV15, the J gene TRBJ1-2; D remains unclear. Material for sequencing was peripheral blood. CDR3 nucleotide sequence: TGTGCCACCAGCAGAGCCGCTACTAACTATGGCTACACCTTC. The encoded protein is CATSRAATNYGYTF.